The sequence of this TCR beta chain was determined in a study of beta chain features in type 1 diabetes. The V end was cut by 5 bases, the J end by 1 base, with 8 bases between. Germline CDR1 ENHRY, CDR2 SYGVKD. This CDR3 is 13 amino acids long. The whole isolated RNA underwent reverse transcription, so sequencing captured expressed TCRB transcripts. Repertoires were generated with immunoSEQ multiplex PCR, while TCRdb's copy carries only in-frame clones and drops some. The data contain some 900,000 clones, 17% of them singletons. The sequenced sample consisted of naive CD4+ T cells from blood. V is TRBV10-3 and J is TRBJ1-1; D is unclear. The source of this sequence is a woman aged 18 to 35 in good health. The CDR3: CAISRGENTEAFF. The CDR3 DNA reads as TGTGCCATCAGTCGGGGTGAGAACACTGAAGCTTTCTTT.